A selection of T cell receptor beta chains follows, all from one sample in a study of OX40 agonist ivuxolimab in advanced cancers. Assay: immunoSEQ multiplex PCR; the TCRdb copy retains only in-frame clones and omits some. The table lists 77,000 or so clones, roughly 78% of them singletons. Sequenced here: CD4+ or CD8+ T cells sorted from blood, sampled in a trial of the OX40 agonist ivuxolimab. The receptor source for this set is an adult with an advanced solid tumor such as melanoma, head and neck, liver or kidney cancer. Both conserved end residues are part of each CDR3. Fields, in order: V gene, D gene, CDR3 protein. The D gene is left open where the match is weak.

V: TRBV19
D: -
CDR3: CASSIGERQGNTGELFF

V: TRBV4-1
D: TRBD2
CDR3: CASSQDHERGGLIRQYF

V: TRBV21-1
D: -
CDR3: CASFQGLTDTQYF

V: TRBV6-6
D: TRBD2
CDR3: CASSLGLAVYNEQFF

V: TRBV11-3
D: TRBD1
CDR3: CASSLGTGYDTDTQYF

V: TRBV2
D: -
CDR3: CASKGNLQPQHF

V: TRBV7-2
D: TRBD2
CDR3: CASSRLAGTDTQYF

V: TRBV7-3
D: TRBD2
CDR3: CASSLRAGGLGEQFF

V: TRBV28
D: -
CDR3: CASRSAGETHEQYF

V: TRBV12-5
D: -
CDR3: CASGLNHHPYEQYF

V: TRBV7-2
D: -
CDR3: CASSRRGGGEKLFF

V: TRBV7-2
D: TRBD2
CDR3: CASSSGTSGTWEQFF

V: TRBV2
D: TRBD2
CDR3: CASSDPSGLSYEQYF

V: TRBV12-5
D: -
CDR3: CASGLRLTDNPAGGYTF

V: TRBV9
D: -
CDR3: CASSAQVQGETQYF

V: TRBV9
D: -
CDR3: CASSVAGDTEAFF

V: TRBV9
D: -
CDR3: CASSVEGRPNQPQHF

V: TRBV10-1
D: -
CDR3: CASSSGRQYEQFF

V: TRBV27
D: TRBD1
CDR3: CASSLRVGQGAGNYGYTF

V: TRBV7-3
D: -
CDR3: CASSLEPSYEQFF

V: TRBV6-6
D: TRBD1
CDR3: CASSRGTGWRETQYF

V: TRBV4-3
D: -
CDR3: CASSRRDTATDTQYF

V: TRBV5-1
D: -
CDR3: CASSPPLGGNSYEQYF

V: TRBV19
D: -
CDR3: CASSPRYGTEAFF

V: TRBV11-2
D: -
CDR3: CASSLGSGGNTIYF

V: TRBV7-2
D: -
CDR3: CASSLGRAPPHF

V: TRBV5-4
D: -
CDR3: CASSLGREQPQHF

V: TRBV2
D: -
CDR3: CASSGTGNSNQPQHF

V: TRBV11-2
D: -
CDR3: CASSSQGANYGYTF

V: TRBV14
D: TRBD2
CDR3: CASSHLSGSYNEQFF

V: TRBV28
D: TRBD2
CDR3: CASSSGTSRGSYEQYF

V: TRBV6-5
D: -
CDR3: CASTGRGRNTEAFF

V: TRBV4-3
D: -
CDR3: CASSQLLQDVEEEQYF

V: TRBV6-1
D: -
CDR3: CASSDLTGHSNQPQHF

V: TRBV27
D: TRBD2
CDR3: CASSRWGLAGTGELFF

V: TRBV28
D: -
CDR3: CASGVTTQETQYF

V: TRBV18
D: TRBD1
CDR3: CASSPGTANQPQHF

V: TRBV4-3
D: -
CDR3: CASSQERADTQYF

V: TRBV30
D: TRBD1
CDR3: CAWSPPRGRSNQPQHF

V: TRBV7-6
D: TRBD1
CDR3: CASSPRQGNYGYTF

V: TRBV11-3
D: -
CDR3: CASSLGGYGTPNTEAFF

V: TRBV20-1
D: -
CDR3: CSARVLGEQFF